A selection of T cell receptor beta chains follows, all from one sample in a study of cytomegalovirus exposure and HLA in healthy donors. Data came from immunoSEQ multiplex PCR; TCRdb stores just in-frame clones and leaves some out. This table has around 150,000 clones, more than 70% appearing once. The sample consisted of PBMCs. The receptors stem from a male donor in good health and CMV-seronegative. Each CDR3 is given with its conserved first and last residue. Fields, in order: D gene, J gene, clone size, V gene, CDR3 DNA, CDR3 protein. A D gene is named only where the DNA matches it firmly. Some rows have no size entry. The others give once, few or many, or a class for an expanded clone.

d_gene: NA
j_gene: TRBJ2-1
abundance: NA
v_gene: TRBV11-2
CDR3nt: TGTGCCAGCAGCTTCTTCGGTGAGCAGTTCTTC
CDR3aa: CASSFFGEQFF

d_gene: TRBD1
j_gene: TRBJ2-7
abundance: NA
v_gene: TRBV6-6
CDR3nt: TGTGCCAGCAGTTATTCCGGGACAGGCCTAACCTACGAGCAGTACTTC
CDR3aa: CASSYSGTGLTYEQYF

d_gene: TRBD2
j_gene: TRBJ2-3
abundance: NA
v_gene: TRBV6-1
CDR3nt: TGTGCCAGCAGAGCCGGGGGGGCGGGGGATACGCAGTATTTT
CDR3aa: CASRAGGAGDTQYF

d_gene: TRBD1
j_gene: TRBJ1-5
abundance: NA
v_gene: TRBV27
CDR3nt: TGTGCCAGCAGTTTCGGACAGGGGGGGCAGCCCCAGCATTTT
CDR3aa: CASSFGQGGQPQHF

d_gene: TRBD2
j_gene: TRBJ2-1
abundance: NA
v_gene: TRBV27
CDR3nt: TGTGCCAGCACCCCCCTCGGGAGGGGCAATGAGCAGTTCTTC
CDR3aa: CASTPLGRGNEQFF

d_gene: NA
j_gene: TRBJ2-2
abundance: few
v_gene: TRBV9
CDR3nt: TGTGCCAGCAGCGTATGGGGGGAGCCCGGGGAGCTGTTTTTT
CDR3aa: CASSVWGEPGELFF

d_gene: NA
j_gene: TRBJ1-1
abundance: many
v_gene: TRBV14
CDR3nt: TGTGCCAGCAGCCAAGAGGGGAGTCAAGCTTTCTTT
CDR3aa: CASSQEGSQAFF

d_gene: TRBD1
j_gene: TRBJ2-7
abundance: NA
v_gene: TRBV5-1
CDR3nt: TGCGCCAGCAGCTTGGGGATCTACAGGGGGCGCACCCACGAGCAGTACTTC
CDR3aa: CASSLGIYRGRTHEQYF

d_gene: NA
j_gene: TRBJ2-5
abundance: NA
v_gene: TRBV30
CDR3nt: TGTGCCTGGAGTGTAATACGTCTGCGGGAAGAGACCCAGTACTTC
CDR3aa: CAWSVIRLREETQYF

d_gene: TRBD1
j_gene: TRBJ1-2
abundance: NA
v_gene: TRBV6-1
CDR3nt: TGTGCCAGCAGTGAAGTAGGGGGCATAAATGGCTACACCTTC
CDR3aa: CASSEVGGINGYTF

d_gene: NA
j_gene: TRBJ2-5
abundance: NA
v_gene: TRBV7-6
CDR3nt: TGTGCCAGCAGCTTAGCTGGCAGGGATCCCCAGACCCAGTACTTC
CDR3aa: CASSLAGRDPQTQYF

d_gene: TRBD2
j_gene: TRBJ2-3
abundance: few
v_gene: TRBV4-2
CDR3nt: TGTGCCAGCAGCCAAGAACTACTAGCGGCAGATACGCAGTATTTT
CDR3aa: CASSQELLAADTQYF

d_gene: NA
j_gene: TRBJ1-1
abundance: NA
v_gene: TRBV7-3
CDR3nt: TGTGCCAGCAGCATCGGACAGAACACTGAAGCTTTCTTT
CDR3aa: CASSIGQNTEAFF

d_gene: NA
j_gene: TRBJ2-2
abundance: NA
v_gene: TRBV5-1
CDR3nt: TGCGCCAGCAGCTTCGCAGGTCGGGGCACCGGGGAGCTGTTTTTT
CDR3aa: CASSFAGRGTGELFF

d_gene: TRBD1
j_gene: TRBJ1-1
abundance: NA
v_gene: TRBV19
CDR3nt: TGTGCCAGTAGTCTCGGGACAGGGAGGACTGAAGCTTTCTTT
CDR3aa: CASSLGTGRTEAFF

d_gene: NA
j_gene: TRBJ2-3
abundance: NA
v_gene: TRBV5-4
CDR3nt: TGTGCCAGCAGCCCGGGCGGACAGCGCACAGATACGCAGTATTTT
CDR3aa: CASSPGGQRTDTQYF

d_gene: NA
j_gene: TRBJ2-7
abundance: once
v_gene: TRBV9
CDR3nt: TGTGCCAGCAGCGTGAGATCTGATAGCTACGAGCAGTACTTC
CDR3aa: CASSVRSDSYEQYF

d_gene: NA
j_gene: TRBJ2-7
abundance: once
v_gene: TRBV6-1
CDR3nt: TGTGCCAGCACCCCTAGGGGGGACAGACCCTACGAGCAGTACTTC
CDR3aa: CASTPRGDRPYEQYF

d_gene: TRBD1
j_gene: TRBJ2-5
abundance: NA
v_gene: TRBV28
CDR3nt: TGTGCCAGCAGTTTACAGGGGGCAGGAGAGACCCAGTACTTC
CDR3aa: CASSLQGAGETQYF

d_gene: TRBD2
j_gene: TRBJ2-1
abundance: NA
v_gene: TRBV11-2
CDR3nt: TGTGCCAGCAGCTTATTGACTAGCGGGAGCTATGAGCAGTTCTTC
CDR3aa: CASSLLTSGSYEQFF

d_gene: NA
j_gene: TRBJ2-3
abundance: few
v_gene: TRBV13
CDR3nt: TGTGCCAGCTTTGAGAGGAGGGCAGATACGCAGTATTTT
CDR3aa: CASFERRADTQYF

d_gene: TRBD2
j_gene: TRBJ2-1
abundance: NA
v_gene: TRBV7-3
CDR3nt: TGTGCCAGCAGCTTAAGCGCAGCGGGAGATGAGCAGTTCTTC
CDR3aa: CASSLSAAGDEQFF

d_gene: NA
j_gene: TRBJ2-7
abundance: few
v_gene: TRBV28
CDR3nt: TGTGCCAGCAGTTTGGCGACAGCAAGCTACGAGCAGTACTTC
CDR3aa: CASSLATASYEQYF

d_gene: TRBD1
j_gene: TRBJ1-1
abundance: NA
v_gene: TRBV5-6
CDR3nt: TGTGCCAGCAGCCGTCCCGGGACAGGGAACACTGAAGCTTTCTTT
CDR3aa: CASSRPGTGNTEAFF

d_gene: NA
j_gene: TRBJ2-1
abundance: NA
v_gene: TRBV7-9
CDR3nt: TGTGCCAGCAGCTTAGTTACGGTAGACAATGAGCAGTTCTTC
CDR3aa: CASSLVTVDNEQFF

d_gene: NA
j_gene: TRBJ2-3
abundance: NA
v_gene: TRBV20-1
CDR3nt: TGCAGTGCTAGACCCCCTGATACGCAGTATTTT
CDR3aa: CSARPPDTQYF

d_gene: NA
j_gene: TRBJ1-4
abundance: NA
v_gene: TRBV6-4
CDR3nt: TGTGCCAGCAGTCGCCGCAGGGTCAATGAAAAACTGTTTTTT
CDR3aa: CASSRRRVNEKLFF

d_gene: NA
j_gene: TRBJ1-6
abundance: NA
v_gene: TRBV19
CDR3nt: TGTGCCAGTAGTAAGGACGGAGGGTCACCCCTCCACTTT
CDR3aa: CASSKDGGSPLHF

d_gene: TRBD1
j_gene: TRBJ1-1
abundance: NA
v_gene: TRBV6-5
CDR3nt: TGTGCCAGCAAGACAGGGTCCCGTTATGAAGCTTTCTTT
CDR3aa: CASKTGSRYEAFF

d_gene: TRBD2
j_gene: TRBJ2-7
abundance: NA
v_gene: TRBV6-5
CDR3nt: TGTGCCAGCAGGTCCGGGACTAGCGGGAGGGTCGAGCAGTACTTC
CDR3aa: CASRSGTSGRVEQYF

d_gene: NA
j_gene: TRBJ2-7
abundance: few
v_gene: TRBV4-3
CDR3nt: TGCGCCAGCAGCCAAGATGAGTCTACGTTCGCCGAGCAGTACTTC
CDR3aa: CASSQDESTFAEQYF

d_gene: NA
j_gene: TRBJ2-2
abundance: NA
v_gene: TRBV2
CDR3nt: TGTGCCAGCTTTTTGAGGGCCGGCGGCGGACTTATAACCGGGGAGCTGTTTTTT
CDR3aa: CASFLRAGGGLITGELFF

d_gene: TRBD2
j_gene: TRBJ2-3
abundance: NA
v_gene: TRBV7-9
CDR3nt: TGTGCCAGCAGCTTGGGACTAAGCACAGATACGCAGTATTTT
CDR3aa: CASSLGLSTDTQYF

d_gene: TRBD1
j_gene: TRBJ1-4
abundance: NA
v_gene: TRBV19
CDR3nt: TGTGCCAGTCTGGGACAGACTAATGAAAAACTGTTTTTT
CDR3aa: CASLGQTNEKLFF

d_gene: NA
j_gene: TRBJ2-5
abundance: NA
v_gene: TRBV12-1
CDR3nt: TGTGCCAGCAGCTTTGAGCCGCTGACTAGGGGGGGTCAAGAGACCCAGTACTTC
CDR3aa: CASSFEPLTRGGQETQYF

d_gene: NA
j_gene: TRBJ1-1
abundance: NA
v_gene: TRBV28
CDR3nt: TGTGCCAGCAGTTTCGGCAGGGGAACTGAAGCTTTCTTT
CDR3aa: CASSFGRGTEAFF

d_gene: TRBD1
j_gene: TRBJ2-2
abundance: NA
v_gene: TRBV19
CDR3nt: TGTGCCAGTAGTCCCCGGACAGGGACGGCCGGGGAGCTGTTTTTT
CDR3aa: CASSPRTGTAGELFF

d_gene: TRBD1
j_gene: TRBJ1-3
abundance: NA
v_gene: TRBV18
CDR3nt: TGTGCCAGCTCACAGGACAGGGTCCTAACTGGAAACACCATATATTTT
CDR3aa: CASSQDRVLTGNTIYF

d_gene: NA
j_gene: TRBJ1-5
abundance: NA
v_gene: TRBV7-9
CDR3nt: TGTTCCAGCAGCGAGACAGCCTACGGCGGTCAGCCCCAGCATTTT
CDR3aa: CSSSETAYGGQPQHF

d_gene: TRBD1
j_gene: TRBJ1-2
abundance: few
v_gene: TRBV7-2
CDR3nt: TGTGCCAGCAGCTCCCAGGGGGGGACAGGGGGCATCTATGGCTACACCTTC
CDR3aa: CASSSQGGTGGIYGYTF

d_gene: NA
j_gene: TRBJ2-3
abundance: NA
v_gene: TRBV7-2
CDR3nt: TGTGCCAGCAGCTTAGAAGAGGGAGATACGCAGTATTTT
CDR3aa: CASSLEEGDTQYF

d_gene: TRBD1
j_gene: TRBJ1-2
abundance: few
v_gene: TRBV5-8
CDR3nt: TGTGCCAGCAGCTTGGTATGGACAGGATTCTATGGCTACACCTTC
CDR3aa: CASSLVWTGFYGYTF

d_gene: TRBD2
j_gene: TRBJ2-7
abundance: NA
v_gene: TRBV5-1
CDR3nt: TGCGCCAGCAGCTTGGGTCCTAGCGGGGGATATGGCGAGCAGTACTTC
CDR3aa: CASSLGPSGGYGEQYF

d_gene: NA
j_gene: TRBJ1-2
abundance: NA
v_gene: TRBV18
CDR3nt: TGTGCCAGCTCATCAAAGCAGGATATCGGCTACACCTTC
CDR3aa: CASSSKQDIGYTF

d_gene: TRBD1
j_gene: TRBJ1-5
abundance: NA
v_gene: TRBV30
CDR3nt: TGTGCCTGGAGTTCCGGGACAGAGAATCAGCCCCAGCATTTT
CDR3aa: CAWSSGTENQPQHF

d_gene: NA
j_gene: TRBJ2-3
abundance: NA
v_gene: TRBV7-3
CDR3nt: TGTGCCAGCAGCCTACGGACAGCCGGCACAGATACGCAGTATTTT
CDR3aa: CASSLRTAGTDTQYF

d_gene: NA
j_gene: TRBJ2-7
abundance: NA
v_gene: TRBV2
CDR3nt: TGTGCCAGCAAGCAGGGTCCCCCCTACGAGCAGTACTTC
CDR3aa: CASKQGPPYEQYF

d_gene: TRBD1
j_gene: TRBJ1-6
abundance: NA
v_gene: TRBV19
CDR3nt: TGTGCCAGTGGAGGGGGGACAGGGAATTCACCCCTCCACTTT
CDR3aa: CASGGGTGNSPLHF

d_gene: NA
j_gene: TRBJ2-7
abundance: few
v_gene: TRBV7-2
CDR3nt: TGTGCCAGCAGCTTTGGACAAAGCTCCTACGAGCAGTACTTC
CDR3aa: CASSFGQSSYEQYF

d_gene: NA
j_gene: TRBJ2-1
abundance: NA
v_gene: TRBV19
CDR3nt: TGTGCCAGTAGTGATCCTGCTCGGCTGGGTCGTGTCACTAGTCCCTACAATGAGCAGTTCTTC
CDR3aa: CASSDPARLGRVTSPYNEQFF

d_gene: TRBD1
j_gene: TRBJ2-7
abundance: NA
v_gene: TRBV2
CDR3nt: TGTGCCAGCAGTGGCCTTGGCGCGGGACAGGGGGCAGGCGAGCAGTACTTC
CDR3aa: CASSGLGAGQGAGEQYF

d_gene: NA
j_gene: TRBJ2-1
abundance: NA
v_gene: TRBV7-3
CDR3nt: TGTGCCAGCAGCTTAACCGACAATGAGCAGTTCTTC
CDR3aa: CASSLTDNEQFF

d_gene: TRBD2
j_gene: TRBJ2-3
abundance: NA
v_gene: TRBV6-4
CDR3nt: TGTGCCAGCAGTGAGACTAGCGGGGGGGCAGATACGCAGTATTTT
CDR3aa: CASSETSGGADTQYF